This T cell receptor beta chain was found in a study of blood T cell repertoires in COVID-19. On the study more broadly: Specimens from acute and convalescent COVID-19 originated in the United States, Italy and Spain. In each case, the material was cDNA or gDNA derived from T cells, B-cell-depleted T cells, or PBMCs.

Per the authors' pipeline: Estimation of nucleated cell counts was performed using reference gene primer amplification. Using immunoSEQ multiplex PCR, the repertoire was profiled, and TCRdb retains in-frame clones only, with some absent. D and trimming were read from the DNA, whereas the V and J calls and clone size are those reported in that table. The sample includes 150,000 to 200,000 clones, approximately 92% of them seen just once. The trim removed 2 bases at V and 1 base at J, leaving 7 bases unmatched. From germline, CDR1 is MGHDK and CDR2 SYGVNS. The CDR3 is 18 amino acids. V usage is TRBV25-1 and J usage is TRBJ1-6; 8 positions match TRBD1. This TCR derives from a woman aged 45 to 65 with acute or convalescent COVID-19. Sequencing was performed on peripheral blood. The CDR3 loop reads CASSEGGQGWSYNSPLHF. The CDR3 coding sequence is TGTGCCAGCAGTGAAGGTGGACAGGGTTGGTCCTATAATTCACCCCTCCACTTT.